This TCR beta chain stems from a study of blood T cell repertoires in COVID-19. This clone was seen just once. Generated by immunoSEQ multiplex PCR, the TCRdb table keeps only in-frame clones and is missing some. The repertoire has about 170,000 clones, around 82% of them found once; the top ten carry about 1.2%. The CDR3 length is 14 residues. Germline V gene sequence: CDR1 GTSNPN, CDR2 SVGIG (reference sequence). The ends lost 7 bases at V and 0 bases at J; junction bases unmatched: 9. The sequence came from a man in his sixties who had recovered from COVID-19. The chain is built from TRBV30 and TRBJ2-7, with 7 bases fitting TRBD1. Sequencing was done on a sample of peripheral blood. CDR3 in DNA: TGTGCCTCAACAGCCCGGGACAGCTCCTACGAGCAGTACTTC. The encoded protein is CASTARDSSYEQYF.